This T cell receptor beta chain was identified in a study of blood T cells in healthy people across ages. Alongside a J-beta primer mix, a sample-barcoded 5' primer served in a second PCR lasting 7 to 11 cycles. From the 5' RACE reads, TCRdb called clonotypes with MiXCR, one entry per CDR3 protein. In the table there are about 1.4 million distinct CDR3 sequences, 55% to 75% of which are singletons. V shed 0 bases, J shed 6 bases, and the junction held 12 bases outside the gene matches. The CDR3 consists of 17 residues. Per germline, CDR1 DFQATT and CDR2 SNEGSKA (reference sequence). The source is a man between 18 and 29 years old in good health. V is TRBV20-1 and J is TRBJ2-3; 10 bases fit TRBD2. The sample was blood. DNA for the CDR3: TGCAGTGCTAGAGATCACGGGCTAGCGGGGGTTCGGGATACGCAGTATTTT. It is translated as CSARDHGLAGVRDTQYF.